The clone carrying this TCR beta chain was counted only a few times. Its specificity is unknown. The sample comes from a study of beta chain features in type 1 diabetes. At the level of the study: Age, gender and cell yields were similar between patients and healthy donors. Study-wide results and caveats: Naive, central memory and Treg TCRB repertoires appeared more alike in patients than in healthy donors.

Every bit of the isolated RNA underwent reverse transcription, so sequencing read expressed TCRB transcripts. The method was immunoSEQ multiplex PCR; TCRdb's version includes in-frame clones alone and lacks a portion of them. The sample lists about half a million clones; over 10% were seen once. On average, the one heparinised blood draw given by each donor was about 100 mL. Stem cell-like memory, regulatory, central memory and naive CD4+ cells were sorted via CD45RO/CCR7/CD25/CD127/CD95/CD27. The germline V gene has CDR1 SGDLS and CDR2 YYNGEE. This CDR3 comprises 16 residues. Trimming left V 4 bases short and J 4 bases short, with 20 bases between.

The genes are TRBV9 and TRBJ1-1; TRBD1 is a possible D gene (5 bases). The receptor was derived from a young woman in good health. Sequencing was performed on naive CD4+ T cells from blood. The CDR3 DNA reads TGTGCCAGCAGCCCCCGGACGGGGGGTATCGGCACTGAAGCTTTCTTT. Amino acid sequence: CASSPRTGGIGTEAFF.